This is a list of T cell receptor beta chains from one sample in a study of shared clonotypes between healthy human individuals. Profiling relied on immunoSEQ multiplex PCR, and the TCRdb table lists in-frame clones only, not all of them. The sample holds approximately 2.5 million clones; 93% are singletons and the top ten take about 0.38%. The sequencing input was naive CD4+ T cells from PBMCs. The source of these receptors is a young man in good health. Some clones in this sample may be carry-over from other donors' samples. CDR3s include the opening cysteine and the closing phenylalanine or tryptophan.

TRBJ1-4	TRBV2	CASSEEIGGNEKLFF
TRBJ2-5	TRBV7-2	CASSLAGYQETQYF
TRBJ2-7	TRBV28	CASSLGDGAYEQYF
TRBJ1-3	TRBV7-9	CASGGPIASGNTIYF
TRBJ2-1	TRBV29-1	CSAQARSSYNEQFF
TRBJ2-7	TRBV5-1	CASSRTGTSGQSYEQYF
TRBJ2-7	TRBV23-1	CASSQYRGVYEQYF
TRBJ2-7	TRBV11-2	CASSVRGGIGEQYF
TRBJ2-3	TRBV4-2	CASSRGLAGGVGLSTDTQYF
TRBJ1-3	TRBV7-2	CASSPRTAAGNTIYF
TRBJ2-5	TRBV5-1	CASSFQTGVQTWKTQYF
TRBJ1-3	TRBV7-9	CASSLLPGNTIYF
TRBJ2-3	TRBV9	CASSPNRGGTDTQYF
TRBJ1-5	TRBV27	CASSSPGQPNQPQHF
TRBJ2-1	TRBV29-1	CSVDDSSYNEQFF
TRBJ2-6	TRBV6-6	CATSGGSGANVLTF
TRBJ2-5	TRBV28	CASSSEGTGGVRETQYF
TRBJ1-1	TRBV6-5	CASSYSTGAGNEAFF
TRBJ2-1	TRBV25-1	CASRAQGTEQFF
TRBJ2-1	TRBV10-3	CAIGTSRGAGASPEDNEQFF
TRBJ2-1	TRBV14	CASSPNYSYNEQFF
TRBJ1-1	TRBV18	CASSPRTGIGDTEAFF
TRBJ1-2	TRBV9	CASSETPGQGVGGYTF
TRBJ2-7	TRBV30	CAQSSSGLYEQYF
TRBJ2-7	TRBV7-2	CASSLFSGSAGEQYF
TRBJ1-2	TRBV2	CASSVRDRPIRGYTF
TRBJ2-7	TRBV9	CASSVDGGSSYEQYF
TRBJ2-7	TRBV18	CASSPPASGSYEQYF
TRBJ2-1	TRBV4-3	CASSQDLNSYNEQFF
TRBJ2-7	TRBV5-1	CASSLRQRGYEQYF
TRBJ2-1	TRBV5-1	CASSLGQGLYNEQFF
TRBJ2-3	TRBV5-1	CASSLVRGTDTQYF
TRBJ1-1	TRBV5-1	CASSLEQAGRTEAFF
TRBJ2-2	TRBV7-2	CASSLAGTGELFF
TRBJ1-2	TRBV9	CASSVGPEAWGYTF
TRBJ2-6	TRBV11-3	CASSLDGTGVNGANVLTF
TRBJ2-7	TRBV6-5	CASTSPYGSYEQYF
TRBJ1-1	TRBV7-9	CASTNPRGARSTEAFF
TRBJ2-3	TRBV7-2	CASSLDLAGDTQYF
TRBJ1-2	TRBV29-1	CSAVGGGGYTF
TRBJ2-5	TRBV9	CASSVEGRFQETQYF
TRBJ1-1	TRBV7-2	CASSLDYWGAGNTEAFF
TRBJ2-7	TRBV11-3	CASSLAAVSEQYF
TRBJ2-7	TRBV28	CASSPPGTRFYEQYF
TRBJ2-7	TRBV5-6	CASSRWASDEQYF
TRBJ2-1	TRBV18	CASSQGGSVEQFF
TRBJ1-2	TRBV28	CASSSTNSYGYTF
TRBJ1-1	TRBV6-5	CASSLGGRVTEAFF
TRBJ1-1	TRBV19	CASTPSEWRGEAFF
TRBJ2-1	TRBV7-3	CASRSSGAYNEQFF
TRBJ2-5	TRBV5-4	CASSLETQYF
TRBJ1-4	TRBV7-3	CASSFAGTTNEKLFF
TRBJ2-1	TRBV5-1	CASSGLPHNEQFF
TRBJ1-2	TRBV10-3	CAISESAGTDIGGYTF